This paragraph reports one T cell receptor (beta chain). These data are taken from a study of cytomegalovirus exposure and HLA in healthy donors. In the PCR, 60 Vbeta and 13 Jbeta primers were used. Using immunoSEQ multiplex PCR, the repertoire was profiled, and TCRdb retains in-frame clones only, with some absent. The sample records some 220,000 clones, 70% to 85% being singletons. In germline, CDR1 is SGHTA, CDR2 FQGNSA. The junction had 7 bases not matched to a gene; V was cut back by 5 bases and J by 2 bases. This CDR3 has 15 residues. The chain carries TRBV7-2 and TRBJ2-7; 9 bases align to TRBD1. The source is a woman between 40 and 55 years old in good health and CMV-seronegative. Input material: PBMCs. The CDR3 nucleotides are TGTGCCAGCAGCACCTCCGGGACAGGGACCTACGAGCAGTACTTC. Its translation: CASSTSGTGTYEQYF.